This TCR beta chain was obtained from a study of T cells in Graves' hyperthyroidism and ophthalmopathy. Study-level findings and limits: A model of 13 V-J pairs discriminated ophthalmopathy from stable hyperthyroidism.

Concerning this clonotype: What it binds is not known.

Amplified TCR beta CDR3 regions derived from RNA transcripts. When the TCR CDR3 underwent first-round RT-PCR, the HTBI primer set was used. TCRdb reprocessed the multiplex PCR reads with MiXCR, giving one entry per CDR3 protein. Seen here are nearly 750,000 distinct CDR3 sequences, 35% observed once, and the top ten hold less than 35%. The hyperthyroidism patients had all been newly diagnosed, and their disease duration was under 2 months. Their ages ranged from 18 to 65 years. Researchers barred patients who had uncontrolled infection, other autoimmune disease, pregnancy or lactation. With 5 bases clipped from V and 6 bases from J, the junction kept 7 bases outside the gene matches. The CDR3 contains 13 residues. Germline V gene sequence: CDR1 SGHRS, CDR2 YFSETQ.

The chain recombines TRBV5-1 with TRBJ1-1; 7 positions agree with TRBD1. The specimen was blood. This clonotype originated in a woman in her thirties or forties with Graves' hyperthyroidism. The CDR3 DNA is TGCGCCAGCAGGACAGGGAATTTCGCTGAAGCTTTCTTT. Amino acids: CASRTGNFAEAFF.